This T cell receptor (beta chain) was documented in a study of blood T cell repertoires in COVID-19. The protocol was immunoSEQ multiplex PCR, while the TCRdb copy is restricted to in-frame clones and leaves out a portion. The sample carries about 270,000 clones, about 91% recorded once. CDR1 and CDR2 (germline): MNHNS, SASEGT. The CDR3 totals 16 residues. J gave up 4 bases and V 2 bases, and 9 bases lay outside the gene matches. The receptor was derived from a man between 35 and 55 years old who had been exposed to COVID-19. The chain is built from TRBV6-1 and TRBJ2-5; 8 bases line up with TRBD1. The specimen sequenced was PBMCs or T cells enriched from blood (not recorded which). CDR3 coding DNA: TGTGCCAGCAGTGAAAATTGGGGACAGGCTACAGAGACCCAGTACTTC. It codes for CASSENWGQATETQYF.